The T cell receptor (beta chain) under discussion was sequenced for a study of blood T cell repertoires in COVID-19. Assay: immunoSEQ multiplex PCR; the TCRdb copy retains only in-frame clones and omits some. The sample holds around 29,000 clones, around 89% seen once. V was cut by 3 bases and J by 2 bases, with 13 bases left in between. This CDR3 has 15 residues. The germline CDR1 and CDR2 sequences are LNHDA and SQIVND (reference sequence). Sequencing input: peripheral blood. This chain joins TRBV19 and TRBJ1-2; D may be TRBD1 (5 bases). The TCR was taken from a man between 60 and 75 years old with acute or convalescent COVID-19. DNA for the CDR3: TGTGCCAGTAGTATTTTAGGCAGGGCAAACTATGGCTACACCTTC. Translated: CASSILGRANYGYTF.